This T cell receptor beta chain was recorded in a study of T cells in Graves' hyperthyroidism and ophthalmopathy (dated by TCRdb to about 2019). Study-wide context: Peripheral blood was collected at initial diagnosis, before any treatment. After blood sampling, hyperthyroidism patients were treated with methimazole at a starting dose of 30 mg daily, and ophthalmopathy patients were treated with high-dose intravenous methylprednisolone. The 95 to 100 discovery patients were randomly divided into training and test sets at a 7:3 ratio. An independent validation cohort of around 20 hyperthyroidism patients and 17 patients who later progressed to ophthalmopathy tested prospective prediction of ophthalmopathy. To identify TCR V-J signatures that set the groups apart, the researchers used a discovery cohort of approximately 98 patients, made up of 40 to 45 with Graves' ophthalmopathy and some 55 with stable Graves' hyperthyroidism. TCR Vbeta CDR3 sequencing of roughly 140 peripheral blood samples (roughly 41 ophthalmopathy, some 75 hyperthyroidism and roughly 17 progressor patients) is reported in the paper. In six Graves' hyperthyroidism patients, the study also compared T-cell repertoires from thyroid tissue with T-cell repertoires from blood.

What the work shows at the level of the full study, not this receptor alone: During validation, the model predicted progression to ophthalmopathy a median of approximately 7 months ahead of onset, with just under 71% sensitivity and 72% to 80% specificity. Blood samples also contained most of the expanded thyroid clonotypes (frequency above 0.001), which suggests that blood repertoires may reflect thyroid immune responses. In cross-validation, a model built on a 13 V-J signature told ophthalmopathy apart from stable hyperthyroidism with approximately 90% sensitivity and approximately 81% specificity, and in testing the same model reached 80%/75%. Sample size was not statistically predetermined, and blinding of investigators to group allocation was not performed.

Stable Graves' hyperthyroidism was defined as no progression to ophthalmopathy during 18 months of follow-up. Hyperthyroidism patients were newly diagnosed, had a disease duration of under 2 months, and were aged 18 to 65 years. Exclusion was applied to patients with uncontrolled infections, other autoimmune diseases, pregnancy or lactation. Diagnoses relied on clinical symptoms, serum thyroxine and TRAb, thyroid ultrasound and orbital computed tomography. PBMCs were separated from approximately 10 ml of fresh peripheral blood using Ficoll-Paque density gradient centrifugation. Total RNA was extracted using Trizol reagent, and RNA quality was assessed on an Agilent 2100 Bioanalyzer. TCR beta CDR3 regions were amplified from RNA transcripts. The first round of RT-PCR for the TCR CDR3 was performed with the HTBI primer set and the Qiagen OneStep RT-PCR kit. Libraries were constructed in a second round of multiplex PCR, after which size selection and purification were carried out. The libraries were sequenced on an Illumina HiSeq2000 using paired-end 100 bp reads. Turning to the authors' computational methods: Raw data were processed with SOAPnuke, discarding reads with adapters, uncalled bases, mean Phred below 15, or no exact constant-primer or identifier match. COPE v1.2.5 was used to merge the high-quality paired reads, and each unique nucleotide sequence was defined as a clonotype. MiTCR v1.1 was used to align the clonotypes against IMGT TRBV, TRBD and TRBJ reference segments. Only V-J combinations with frequency above 0.0001, covering 99% to 99.2% of repertoires, were analysed. A TCS score was defined as the ratio of F50 (clonal expansion) to E x V (chaos), with BLOSUM62-based TCRdist applied between CDR3 peptides within each V-J. Welch's t-statistics and random forest reduced around 510 V-J features to about 12, which were used in a naive Bayes classifier (R e1071). TCRdb ran its own pipeline on the public reads, namely fastp trimming at Q25 and MiXCR clone calling, and kept in-frame beta chains. A single entry per CDR3 protein holds the most common genes and DNA from its merged rows. It is TCRdb's table, rather than the study itself, that gives the V and J calls and clone size. In all, the sample holds 550,000 to 650,000 distinct CDR3 sequences, and around 13% of those were seen once. The ten largest account for approximately 15% of the sample.

The CDR3 numbers 15 residues from cysteine through phenylalanine. Only CDR3 DNA is held: 45 bases, read in frame from base 1. The germline V end is reduced by 9 bases and the J end by 3 bases; junction bases left unmatched: 9. From the germline V gene, CDR1 is MNHNS and CDR2 is SASEGT. This clonotype occurred many times. Its antigen remains unidentified. No base qualities exist here, and no much larger clone lies one base off it. This receptor chain uses TRBV6-1 and TRBJ2-1, and TRBD2 matches 9 of the central bases. Material: blood. The source of this sequence is a woman between 40 and 50 years old with Graves' hyperthyroidism. This receptor has the CDR3 CASSRSSGSYNEQFF. The bases are TGTGCCAGTTCAAGAAGTAGCGGGAGCTACAATGAGCAGTTCTTC.